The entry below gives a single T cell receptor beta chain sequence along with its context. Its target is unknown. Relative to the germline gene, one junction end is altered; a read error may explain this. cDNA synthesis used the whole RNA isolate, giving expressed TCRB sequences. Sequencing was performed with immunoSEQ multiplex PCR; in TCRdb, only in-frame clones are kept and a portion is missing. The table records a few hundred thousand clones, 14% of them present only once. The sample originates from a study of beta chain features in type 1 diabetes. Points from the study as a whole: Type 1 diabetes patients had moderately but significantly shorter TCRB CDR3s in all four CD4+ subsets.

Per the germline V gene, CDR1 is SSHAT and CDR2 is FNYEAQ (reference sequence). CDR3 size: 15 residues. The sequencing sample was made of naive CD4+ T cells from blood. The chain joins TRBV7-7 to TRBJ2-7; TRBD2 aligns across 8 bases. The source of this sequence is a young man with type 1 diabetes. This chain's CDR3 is CASSCGIAGPYEQYF. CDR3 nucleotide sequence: TGTGCTAGCAGCTGTGGTATAGCGGGACCGTACGAGCAGTACTTC. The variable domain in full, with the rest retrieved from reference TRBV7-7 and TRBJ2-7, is GAGVSQSPRYKVTKRGQDVTLRCDPISSHATLYWYQQALGQGPEFLTYFNYEAQPDKSGLPSDRFSAERPEGSISTLTIQRTEQRDSAMYRCASSCGIAGPYEQYFGPGTRLTVT.